This T cell receptor (beta chain) was identified in a study of early T cells in non-severe SARS-CoV-2 infection. V gave up 4 bases and J gave up 2 bases, with 13 bases separating them. The CDR3 extends over 15 amino acids. Germline values: CDR1 MNHNS, CDR2 SASEGT. TCRdb ran MiXCR on the 5' RACE reads and lists one entry per CDR3 protein. The sample records tens of thousands of distinct CDR3 sequences, about 19% being singletons. Material: whole blood, obtained at baseline. The clonotype comes from an adult who was a healthcare worker with PCR-confirmed SARS-CoV-2 infection or an uninfected control (not recorded which). The rearrangement uses TRBV6-1 and TRBJ2-3; D is unresolved. The CDR3 DNA sequence: TGTGCCAGCAGTGTCGACCCGGCGCCCACAGATACGCAGTATTTT. This gives the protein CASSVDPAPTDTQYF.